This T cell receptor beta chain came from a study of cytomegalovirus exposure and HLA in healthy donors. The study's findings and limits: The majority of TCR sequences were rare, yet some public TCRs appeared in many donors.

The PCR employed 60 Vbeta primers together with 13 Jbeta primers. Assay: immunoSEQ multiplex PCR; the TCRdb copy retains only in-frame clones and omits some. The sample includes nearly 80,000 clones, almost 80% of them seen just once. In regard to this clone: No antigen is known for it.

CDR3 size: 18 residues. Unmatched junction bases numbered 12, after V lost 3 bases and J lost 4 bases. Germline CDR1 reads LNHDA; CDR2 reads SQIVND (reference sequence). The chain joins TRBV19 to TRBJ1-2, with 12 bases that match TRBD1. Specimen: PBMCs. The TCR was taken from a middle-aged woman in good health and CMV-seropositive. This CDR3 is CASSILPGTGGARYGYTF. CDR3 sequence (DNA): TGTGCCAGTAGTATCCTGCCCGGGACAGGGGGCGCGCGCTATGGCTACACCTTC.